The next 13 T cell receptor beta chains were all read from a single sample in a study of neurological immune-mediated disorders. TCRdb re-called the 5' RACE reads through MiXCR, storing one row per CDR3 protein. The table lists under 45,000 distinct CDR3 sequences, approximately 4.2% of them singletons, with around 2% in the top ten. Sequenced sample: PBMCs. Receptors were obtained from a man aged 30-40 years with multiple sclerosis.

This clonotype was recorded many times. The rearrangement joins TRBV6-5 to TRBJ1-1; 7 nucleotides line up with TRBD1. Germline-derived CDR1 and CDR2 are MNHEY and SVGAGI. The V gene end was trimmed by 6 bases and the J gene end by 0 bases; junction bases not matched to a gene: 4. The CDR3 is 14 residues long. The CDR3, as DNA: TGTGCCAGCAGGGGGACAGACGTGAACACTGAAGCTTTCTTT. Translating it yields CASRGTDVNTEAFF.

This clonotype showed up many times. The CDR3 coding sequence is TGTGCCAGCTCACCAAGACGAGTCGACTCTGGGGCCAACGTCCTGACTTTC. Protein: CASSPRRVDSGANVLTF. The rearrangement uses TRBV18 and TRBJ2-6; D unclear. Trimming pared 2 bases from V and 0 bases from J, leaving 11 bases between. This CDR3 comprises 17 residues. CDR1 is KGHSH, CDR2 LQKENI, per germline.

The DNA for the CDR3 is TGTGCCAGCAGTCTCCTGGGACTAGCGGCCGCTGAGCAGTTCTTC. The encoded protein is CASSLLGLAAAEQFF. The chain combines TRBV5-6 with TRBJ2-1; 11 bases align to TRBD2. Germline V gives CDR1 SGHDT, CDR2 YYEEEE. Germline trimming cut 5 bases from V and 9 bases from J; bases unmatched to any gene: 10. The CDR3 sequence is 15 residues long. The variable domain in full, completed from reference TRBV5-6 and TRBJ2-1, reads DAGVTQSPTHLIKTRGQQVTLRCSPKSGHDTVSWYQQALGQGPQFIFQYYEEEERQRGNFPDRFSGHQFPNYSSELNVNALLLGDSALYLCASSLLGLAAAEQFFGPGTRLTVL.

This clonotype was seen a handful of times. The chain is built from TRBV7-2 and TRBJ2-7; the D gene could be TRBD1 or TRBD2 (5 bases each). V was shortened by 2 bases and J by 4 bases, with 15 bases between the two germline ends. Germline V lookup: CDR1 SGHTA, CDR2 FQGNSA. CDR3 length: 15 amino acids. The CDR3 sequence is CASSLSASGTYEQYF. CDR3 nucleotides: TGTGCCAGCAGCTTATCGGCTTCCGGGACGTACGAGCAGTACTTC.

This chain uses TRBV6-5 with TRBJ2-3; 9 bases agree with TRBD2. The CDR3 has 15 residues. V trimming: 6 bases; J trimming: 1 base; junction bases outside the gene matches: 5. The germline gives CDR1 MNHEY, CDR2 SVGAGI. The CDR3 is CASRGRTSGTDTQYF. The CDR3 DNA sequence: TGTGCCAGCAGGGGCAGGACTAGCGGCACAGATACGCAGTATTTT.

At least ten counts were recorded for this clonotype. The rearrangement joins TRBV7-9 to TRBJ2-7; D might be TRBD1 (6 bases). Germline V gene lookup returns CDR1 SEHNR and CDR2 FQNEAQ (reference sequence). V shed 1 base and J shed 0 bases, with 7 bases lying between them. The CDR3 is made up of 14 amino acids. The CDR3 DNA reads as TGTGCCAGCAGCTTAGAGGGGGACTCCTACGAGCAGTACTTC. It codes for CASSLEGDSYEQYF. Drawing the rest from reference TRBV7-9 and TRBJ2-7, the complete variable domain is DTGVSQNPRHKITKRGQNVTFRCDPISEHNRLYWYRQTLGQGPEFLTYFQNEAQLEKSRLLSDRFSAERPKGSFSTLEIQRTEQGDSAMYLCASSLEGDSYEQYFGPGTRLTVT.

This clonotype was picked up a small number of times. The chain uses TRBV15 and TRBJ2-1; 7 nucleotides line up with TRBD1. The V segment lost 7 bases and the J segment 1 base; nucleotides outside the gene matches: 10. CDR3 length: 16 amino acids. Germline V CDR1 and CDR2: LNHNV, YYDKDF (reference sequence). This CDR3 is CATTKDRTRSYNEQFF. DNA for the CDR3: TGTGCCACCACCAAGGACAGGACCAGATCCTACAATGAGCAGTTCTTC.

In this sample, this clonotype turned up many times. The CDR3 coding sequence is TGCAGTGCTAGTCCAGGGGGCAATCAGCCCCAGCATTTT. Its translation: CSASPGGNQPQHF. The J gene is TRBJ1-5, the V gene TRBV20-1, with D possibly TRBD1 on 6 matching bases. Trimming shortened V by 3 bases and J by 2 bases, and 8 bases separated the two germline ends. The CDR3 sequence is 13 residues long. Germline lookup yields CDR1 DFQATT and CDR2 SNEGSKA (reference sequence).

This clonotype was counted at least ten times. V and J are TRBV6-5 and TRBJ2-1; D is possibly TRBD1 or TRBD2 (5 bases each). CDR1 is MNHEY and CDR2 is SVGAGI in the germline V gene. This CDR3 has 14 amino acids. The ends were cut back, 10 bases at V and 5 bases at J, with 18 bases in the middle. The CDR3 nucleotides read TGTGCCACCCGAGGGGTTAGGGGACACAATGAGCAGTTCTTC. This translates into CATRGVRGHNEQFF.

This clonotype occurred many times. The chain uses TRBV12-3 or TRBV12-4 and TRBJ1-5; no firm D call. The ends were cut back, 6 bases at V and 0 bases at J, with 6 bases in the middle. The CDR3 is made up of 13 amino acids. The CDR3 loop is CASSLVSNQPQHF. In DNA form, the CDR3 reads TGTGCCAGCAGCCTCGTTAGCAATCAGCCCCAGCATTTT.

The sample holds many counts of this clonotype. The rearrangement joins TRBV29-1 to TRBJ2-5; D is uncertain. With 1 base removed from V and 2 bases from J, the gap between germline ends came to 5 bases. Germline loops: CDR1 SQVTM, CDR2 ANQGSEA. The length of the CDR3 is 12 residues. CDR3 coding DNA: TGCAGCGTTGAAGTGCAGCAAGAGACCCAGTACTTC. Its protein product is CSVEVQQETQYF.

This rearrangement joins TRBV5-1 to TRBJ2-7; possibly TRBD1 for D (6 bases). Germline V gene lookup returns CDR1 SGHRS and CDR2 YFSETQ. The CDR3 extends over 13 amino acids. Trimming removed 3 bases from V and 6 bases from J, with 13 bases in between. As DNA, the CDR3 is TGCGCCAGCAGCTCCTTGGACAGCAGCGAGCAGTACTTC. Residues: CASSSLDSSEQYF.

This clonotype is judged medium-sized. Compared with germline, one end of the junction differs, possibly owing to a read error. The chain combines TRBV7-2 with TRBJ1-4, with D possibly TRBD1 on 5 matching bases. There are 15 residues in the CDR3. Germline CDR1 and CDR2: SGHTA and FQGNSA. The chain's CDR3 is CASSLDGRAAEKLFF. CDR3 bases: TGTGCCAGCAGTTTAGATGGCAGGGCGGCTGAAAAACTGTTTTTT.